This T cell receptor beta chain was found in a study of vaccination and CD4 T cells after COVID-19. Background on the study: Once diagnosed, patients had post-COVID samples drawn a median roughly 100 days later (range 35 to 161). Study-wide points: This study had few convalescent patients and no early post-infection samples.

An Oncomine TCR Beta short-read assay was used to sequence the DNA from cultured CD4+ T cells. TCRdb re-called the PCR reads through MiXCR, storing one row per CDR3 protein. The sample includes under 25,000 distinct CDR3 sequences, about 53% of them seen just once. Treatment in this sample: roughly 11-day PBMC culture with coronavirus spike peptide pools or control peptides (ViraFEST assay). Using peptide pools, antigen-specific T cells were expanded in ViraFEST before TCRs were sequenced. For this clonotype: What it binds is not known.

V was cut by 9 bases and J by 1 base, with 13 bases left in between. CDR1 and CDR2 from the germline V gene are LNHDA and SQIVND (reference sequence). The CDR3 is 14 amino acids. This chain connects TRBV19 to TRBJ1-5; D not resolved. The receptor was isolated from a human donor who had recovered from COVID-19. Sequenced material: CD4+ T cells from blood, cultured in vitro. CDR3 nucleotides: TGTGCCAGCACCTCAGCCGACAGCAATCAGCCCCAGCATTTT. Translation gives CASTSADSNQPQHF. The full variable domain, its missing parts supplied by reference TRBV19 and TRBJ1-5, is DGGITQSPKYLFRKEGQNVTLSCEQNLNHDAMYWYRQDPGQGLRLIYYSQIVNDFQKGDIAEGYSVSREKKESFPLTVTSAQKNPTAFYLCASTSADSNQPQHFGDGTRLSIL.